This entry concerns a single T cell receptor beta chain. The table lists this clonotype with a count of one. This receptor's antigen is unknown. No much larger clone exists at a distance of one base, and base qualities are not known. Just one read gives weak support. The data originate from a study of response to subunit inactivated influenza vaccine (dated by TCRdb to 2016 to 2019). Broadly, across the study: The study used deep quantitative T cell receptor repertoire profiling to track responses to a trivalent subunit inactivated influenza vaccine.

On the study overall, not on this receptor specifically: It was suggested by the authors that each seasonal influenza vaccination may recruit only a limited number of new T cells.

Receptor libraries were prepared by RT-PCR. The instrument given in TCRdb is Illumina HiSeq 2500. TCRdb took the public reads, trimmed them with fastp at Q25, ran MiXCR for clone calling and kept in-frame beta chains. Merged by CDR3 protein, the rows form single entries marked with the most common genes and DNA. The sample includes about 780,000 distinct CDR3 sequences, with around 18% observed a single time. The ten largest clones represent 9.5% to 13% of the sample. Measured from the cysteine to the phenylalanine, the CDR3 is 14 residues long. Only CDR3 DNA remains: 42 bases, in frame from the first base. Between the V and J ends, shortened by 4 bases and 2 bases respectively, the junction contains 9 bases. CDR1 is given as SGHAT and CDR2 as FQNNGV, both from the germline V gene.

The source of this sequence is a man between 50 and 59 years old who received an inactivated influenza vaccine. Donor details come from another sample of the same person, matched by shared clones. The V and J genes are TRBV11-2 and TRBJ2-4; no D gene is confidently identified. The sample consisted of PBMCs from blood, taken less than 6 days after vaccination. Here the CDR3 is given as CASSSRLTKNIQYF. The bases are TGTGCCAGCAGCTCCCGGCTCACCAAAAACATTCAGTACTTC.